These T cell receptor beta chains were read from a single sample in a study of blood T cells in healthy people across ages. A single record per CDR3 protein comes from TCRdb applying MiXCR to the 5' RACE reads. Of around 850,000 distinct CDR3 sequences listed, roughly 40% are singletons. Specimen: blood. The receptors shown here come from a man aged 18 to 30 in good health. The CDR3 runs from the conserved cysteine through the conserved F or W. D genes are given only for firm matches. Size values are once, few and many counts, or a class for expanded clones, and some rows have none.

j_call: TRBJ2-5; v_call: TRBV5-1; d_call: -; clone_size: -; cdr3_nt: TGCGCCAGCAGCTTGCAGCTATCCGATGAGCAGTACTTC; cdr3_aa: CASSLQLSDEQYF
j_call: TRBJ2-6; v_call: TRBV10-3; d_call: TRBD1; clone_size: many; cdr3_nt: TGTGCCATCAGTGATTGGGGACAGGGAGGTTCGGGGGCCAACGTCCTGACTTTC; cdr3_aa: CAISDWGQGGSGANVLTF
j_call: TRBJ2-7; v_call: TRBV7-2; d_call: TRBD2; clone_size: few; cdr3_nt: TGTGCCAGCAGCGCAAATGGCGGGGGCTCCTACGAGCAGTACTTC; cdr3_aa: CASSANGGGSYEQYF
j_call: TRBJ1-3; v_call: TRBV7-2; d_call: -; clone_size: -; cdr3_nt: TGTGCCAGCAGCTTAGGAAGTTTATACTCTGGAAACACCATATATTTT; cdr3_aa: CASSLGSLYSGNTIYF
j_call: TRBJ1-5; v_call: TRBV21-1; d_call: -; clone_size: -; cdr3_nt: TGTGCCAGCAGCAAATGGTCGGGGGGTTGGCAGCCCCAGCATTTT; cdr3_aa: CASSKWSGGWQPQHF
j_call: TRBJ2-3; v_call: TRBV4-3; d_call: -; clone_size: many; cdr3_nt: TGCGCCAGCAGCCAAGATACTAGTCATAGCACAGATACGCAGTATTTT; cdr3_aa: CASSQDTSHSTDTQYF
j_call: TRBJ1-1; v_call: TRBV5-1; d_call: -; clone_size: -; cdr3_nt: TGCGCCAGCAAGCGGGAGGAGAACACTGAAGCTTTCTTT; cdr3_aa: CASKREENTEAFF
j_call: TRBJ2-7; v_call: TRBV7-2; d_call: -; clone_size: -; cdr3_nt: TGTGCCAGCTGCTTCGGGTACGAGCAGTACTTC; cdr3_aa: CASCFGYEQYF
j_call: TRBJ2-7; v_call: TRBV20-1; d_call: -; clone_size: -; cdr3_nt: TGCAGTGCTAGGGATCCGAGAGATTACGAGCAGTACTTC; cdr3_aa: CSARDPRDYEQYF
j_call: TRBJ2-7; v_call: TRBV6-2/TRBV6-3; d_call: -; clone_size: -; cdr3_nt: TGTGCCAGCAGTTACTCGAGAGTAAGTGGTGGCAGGGATCCCTACGAGCAGTACTTC; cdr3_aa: CASSYSRVSGGRDPYEQYF
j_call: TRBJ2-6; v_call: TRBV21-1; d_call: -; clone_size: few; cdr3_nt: TGTGCCAGCAGCAAAGCCCTACCGTGGACAGCGAACAGCTCTGGGGCCAACGTCCTGACTTTC; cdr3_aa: CASSKALPWTANSSGANVLTF
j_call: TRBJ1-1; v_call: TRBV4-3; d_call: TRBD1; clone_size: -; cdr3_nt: TGCGCCAGCAGCCAAGATGGGGACAGGGGAACTGAAGCTTTCTTT; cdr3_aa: CASSQDGDRGTEAFF
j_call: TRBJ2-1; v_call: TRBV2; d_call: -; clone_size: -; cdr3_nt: TGTGCCAGCAGTGACGGCAAACCGGGGGAGCAGTTCTTC; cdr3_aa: CASSDGKPGEQFF
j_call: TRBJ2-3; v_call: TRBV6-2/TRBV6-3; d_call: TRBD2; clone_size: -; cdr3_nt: TGTGCCAGCAGCCGGGCTAGCGGGGAATCAGATACGCAGTATTTT; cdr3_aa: CASSRASGESDTQYF
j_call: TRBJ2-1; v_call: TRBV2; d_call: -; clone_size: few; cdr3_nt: TGTGCCAGCGGAAGGCGACGAGATGAGCAGTTCTTC; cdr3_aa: CASGRRRDEQFF
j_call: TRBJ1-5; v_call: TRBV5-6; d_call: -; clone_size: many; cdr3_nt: TGTGCCAGCAGCTTTGGCGGCGGGCGGCCCCAGCATTTT; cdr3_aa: CASSFGGGRPQHF
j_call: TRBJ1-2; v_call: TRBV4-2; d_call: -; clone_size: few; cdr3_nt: TGTGCCAGCAGCCGACGGGTATATAGGGGAGAGGACTATGGCTACACCTTC; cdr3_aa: CASSRRVYRGEDYGYTF
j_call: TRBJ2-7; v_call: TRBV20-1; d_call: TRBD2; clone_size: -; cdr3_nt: TGCAGTGCTAGAGGTGCTAGCGGGGAGTACAATGAGCAGTACTTC; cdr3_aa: CSARGASGEYNEQYF
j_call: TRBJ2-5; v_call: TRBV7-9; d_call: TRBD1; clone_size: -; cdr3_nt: TGTGCCAGCAGCTCCGCCTTGACAGGGGGCAGGGAGACCCAGTACTTC; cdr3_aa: CASSSALTGGRETQYF
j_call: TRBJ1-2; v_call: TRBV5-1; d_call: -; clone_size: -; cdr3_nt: TGCGCCAGCGCGACAGCGAAACCTAACTATGGCTACACCTTC; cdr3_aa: CASATAKPNYGYTF
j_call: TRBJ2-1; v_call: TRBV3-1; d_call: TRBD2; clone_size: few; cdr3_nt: TGTGCCAGCAGCCAAGATGCTAGCGGGGGGCCCTACAATGAGCAGTTCTTC; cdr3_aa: CASSQDASGGPYNEQFF
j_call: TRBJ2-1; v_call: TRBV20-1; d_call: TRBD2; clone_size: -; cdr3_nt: TGCAGTGCTAGTGGTGGAACGGCTAGCGGGGCGATTTCCTACAATGAGCAGTTCTTC; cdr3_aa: CSASGGTASGAISYNEQFF
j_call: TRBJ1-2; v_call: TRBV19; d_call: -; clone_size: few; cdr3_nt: TGTGCCAGTATTGGGGGGTTTGATGGCTACACCTTC; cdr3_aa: CASIGGFDGYTF
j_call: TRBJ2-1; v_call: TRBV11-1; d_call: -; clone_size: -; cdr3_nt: TGTGCCAGCAGCTCTGAGTTGGGACTCCCCGGAGGGAATGAGCAGTTCTTC; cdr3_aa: CASSSELGLPGGNEQFF
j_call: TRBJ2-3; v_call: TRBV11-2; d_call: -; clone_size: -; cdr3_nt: TGTGCCAGCAGCTACGGAGCGAGGGATACGCAGTATTTT; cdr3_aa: CASSYGARDTQYF
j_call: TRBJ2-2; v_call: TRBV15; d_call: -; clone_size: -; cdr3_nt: TGTGCCACCAGCAGAGGACTACAGGGGAACACCGGGGAGCTGTTTTTT; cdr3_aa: CATSRGLQGNTGELFF
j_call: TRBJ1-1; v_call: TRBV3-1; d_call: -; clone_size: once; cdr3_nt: TGTGCCAGCAGCCAAGAAGCAGGGTCGGGTACTGAAGCTTTCTTT; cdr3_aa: CASSQEAGSGTEAFF
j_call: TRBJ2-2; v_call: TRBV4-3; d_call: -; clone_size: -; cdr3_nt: TGCGCCAGCAGCCAAGATTGGCAGGGGTATATCGGGGAGCTGTTTTTT; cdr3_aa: CASSQDWQGYIGELFF
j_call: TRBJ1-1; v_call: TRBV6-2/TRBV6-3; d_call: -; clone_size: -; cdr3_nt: TGTGTCAGCACTACGGAAGGTTTCCCCGAAGCTTTCTTT; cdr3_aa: CVSTTEGFPEAFF
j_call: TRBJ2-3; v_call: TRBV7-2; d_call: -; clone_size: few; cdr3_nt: TGTGCCAGCAGCGTAGATATCACAGATACGCAGTATTTT; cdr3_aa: CASSVDITDTQYF
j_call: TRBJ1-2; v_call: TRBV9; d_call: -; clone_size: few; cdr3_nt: TGTGCCAGCAGCGCGGAGGGGGGGGACCGCTATGGCTACACCTTC; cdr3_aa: CASSAEGGDRYGYTF
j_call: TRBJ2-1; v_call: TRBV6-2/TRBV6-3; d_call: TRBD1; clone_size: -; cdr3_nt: TGTGCCAGCAGTTCCCCCAGGACAGGTAGCTACGATGAGCAGTTCTTC; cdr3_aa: CASSSPRTGSYDEQFF
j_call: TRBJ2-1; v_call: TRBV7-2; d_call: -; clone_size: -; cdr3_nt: TGTGCCAGCAGCCTGGGGGGGGCGGCTACAAATGAGCAGTTCTTC; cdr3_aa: CASSLGGAATNEQFF
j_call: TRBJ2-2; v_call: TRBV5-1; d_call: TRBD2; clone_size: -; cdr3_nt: TGCGCCAGCGCGGGGGTCTCGGCGACCGCCGGGGAGCTGTTTTTT; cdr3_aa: CASAGVSATAGELFF
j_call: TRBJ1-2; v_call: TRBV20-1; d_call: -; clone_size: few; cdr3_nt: TGCAGTGCTAGCTCTACAGGATTATATGGCTACACCTTC; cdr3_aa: CSASSTGLYGYTF
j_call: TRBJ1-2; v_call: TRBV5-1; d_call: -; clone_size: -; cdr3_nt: TGCGCCAGCAGCCCTATCCCGTTTGGGGGCGGCTACACCTTC; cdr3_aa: CASSPIPFGGGYTF
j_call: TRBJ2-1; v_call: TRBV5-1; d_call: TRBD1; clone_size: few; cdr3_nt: TGCGCCAGCAGCCTACGGACAGGGGGTGGATACAATGAGCAGTTCTTC; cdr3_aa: CASSLRTGGGYNEQFF
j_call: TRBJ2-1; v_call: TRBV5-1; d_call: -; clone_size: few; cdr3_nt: TGCGCCAGCAGCTTGACCTCCCAGGCCCTCTACAATGAGCAGTTCTTC; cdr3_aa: CASSLTSQALYNEQFF
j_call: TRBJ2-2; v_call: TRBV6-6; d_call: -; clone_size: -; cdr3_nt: TGTGCCAGCAGTTTTTTTTCCGGGGAGCTGTTTTTT; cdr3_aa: CASSFFSGELFF
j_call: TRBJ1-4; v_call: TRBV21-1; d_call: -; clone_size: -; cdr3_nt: TGTGCCCGTCACGGGGGGATTCAAGGAGAAAAACTGTTTTTT; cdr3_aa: CARHGGIQGEKLFF
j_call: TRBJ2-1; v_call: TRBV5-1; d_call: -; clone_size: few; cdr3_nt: TGCGCCAGCAGCTTGGATATCGGGAGCTCCTACAATGAGCAGTTCTTC; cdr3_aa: CASSLDIGSSYNEQFF
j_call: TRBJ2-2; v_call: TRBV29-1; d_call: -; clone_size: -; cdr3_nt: TGCAGCGTTGCCGGAGTGGTAGCCGGGGAGCTGTTTTTT; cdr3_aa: CSVAGVVAGELFF
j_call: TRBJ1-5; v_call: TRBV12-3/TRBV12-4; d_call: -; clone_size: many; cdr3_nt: TGCGCCAGCAGCCCAACCGGGGGCAATCAGCCCCAGCATTTT; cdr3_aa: CASSPTGGNQPQHF
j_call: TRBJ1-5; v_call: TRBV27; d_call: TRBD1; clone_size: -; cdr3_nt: TGTGCCAGTTCTCGCTCGGGACAGGGACGAAACCAGCCCCAGCATTTT; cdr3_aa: CASSRSGQGRNQPQHF
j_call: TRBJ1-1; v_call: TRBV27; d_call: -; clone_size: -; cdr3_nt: TGTGCCAGCAGCACAGAAAGGGCTGAAGCTTTCTTT; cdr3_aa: CASSTERAEAFF
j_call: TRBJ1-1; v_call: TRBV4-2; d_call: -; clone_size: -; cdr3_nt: TGTGCCAGCAGCCCGAGGGGGACGTACACTGAAGCTTTCTTT; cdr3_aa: CASSPRGTYTEAFF
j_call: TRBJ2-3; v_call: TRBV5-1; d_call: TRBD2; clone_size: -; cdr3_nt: TGCGCCAGCAGCTTGGCGGCTAGCGGGGGCACAGATACGCAGTATTTT; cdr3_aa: CASSLAASGGTDTQYF
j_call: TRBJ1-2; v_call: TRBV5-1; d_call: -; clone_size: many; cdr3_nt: TGCGCCAGCAGCCAAGACAGATACTATGGCTACACCTTC; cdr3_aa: CASSQDRYYGYTF
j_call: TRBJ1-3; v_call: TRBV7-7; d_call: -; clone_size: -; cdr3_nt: TGTGCTAGCAGCTTAGGTGGCATCTCTGGAAACACCATATATTTT; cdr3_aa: CASSLGGISGNTIYF
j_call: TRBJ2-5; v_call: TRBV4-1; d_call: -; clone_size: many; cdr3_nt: TGCGCCAGCAGCCAGCTCCCGGGACCACAAGAGACCCAGTACTTC; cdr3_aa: CASSQLPGPQETQYF
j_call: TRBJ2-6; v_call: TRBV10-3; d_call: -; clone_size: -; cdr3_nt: TGTGCCATCAGTGGGACGCCTAACTCTGGGGCCAACGTCCTGACTTTC; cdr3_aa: CAISGTPNSGANVLTF
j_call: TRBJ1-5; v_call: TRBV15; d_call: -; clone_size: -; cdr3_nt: TGTGCCACCAGCAGAGATTGGGGGAATCAGCCCCAGCATTTT; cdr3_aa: CATSRDWGNQPQHF
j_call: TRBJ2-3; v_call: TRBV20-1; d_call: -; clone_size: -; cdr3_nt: TGCAGTGCTCCGGGCCAGATCCTCACAGATACGCAGTATTTT; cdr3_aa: CSAPGQILTDTQYF
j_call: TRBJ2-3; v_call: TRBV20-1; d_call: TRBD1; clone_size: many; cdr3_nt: TGCAGTGCTAGAGGACAGGGAGAAGGAGTCACAGATACGCAGTATTTT; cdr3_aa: CSARGQGEGVTDTQYF
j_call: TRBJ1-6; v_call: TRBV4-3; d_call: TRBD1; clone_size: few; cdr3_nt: TGCGCCAGCAGCCAAGGGACAGGGGATAATTCACCCCTCCACTTT; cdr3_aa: CASSQGTGDNSPLHF